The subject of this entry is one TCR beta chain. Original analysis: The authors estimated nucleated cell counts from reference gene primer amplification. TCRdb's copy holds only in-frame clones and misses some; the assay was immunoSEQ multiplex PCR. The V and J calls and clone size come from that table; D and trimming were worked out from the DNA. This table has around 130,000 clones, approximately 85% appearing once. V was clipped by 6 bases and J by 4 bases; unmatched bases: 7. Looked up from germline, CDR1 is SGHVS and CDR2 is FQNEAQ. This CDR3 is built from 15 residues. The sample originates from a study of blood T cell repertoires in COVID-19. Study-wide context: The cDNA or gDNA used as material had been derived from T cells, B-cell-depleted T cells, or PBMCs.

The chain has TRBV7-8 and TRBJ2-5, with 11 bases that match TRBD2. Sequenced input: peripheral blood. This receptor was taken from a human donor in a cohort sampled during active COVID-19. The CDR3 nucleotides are TGTGCCAGCAGACTACGACTAGCGGGGTTAGAGACCCAGTACTTC. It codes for CASRLRLAGLETQYF.